Following are 29 T cell receptor beta chains from one sample sequenced in a study of metastatic and nonmetastatic thyroid tumors. Ahead of thyroid surgery, no patient had received treatment of any kind. TCRdb re-called the PCR reads via MiXCR. The table has about 50,000 clones, 20% seen once. The sequencing sample was made of blood. All receptors derive from a female donor with papillary thyroid cancer or a benign thyroid nodule (not recorded which). Some clones in this sample may be carry-over from other donors' samples.

Ten or more counts support this clone. This same CDR3 is encoded by further DNA sequences in the sample. The CDR3 DNA reads as TGTGCCAGCAGTTTCCCCCCTCGGACAGGTTATGGCTACACCTTC. Translated, it gives CASSFPPRTGYGYTF. The V gene is TRBV28, the J gene TRBJ1-2; 7 bases map to TRBD1. In germline, CDR1 is MDHEN, CDR2 SYDVKM. The CDR3 spans 15 residues. V lost 3 bases to trimming and J lost 5 bases; unmatched junction nucleotides: 9.

On this clone: This may stem from a read error, because a much larger clone lies one nucleotide away. Other DNA sequences in the same sample also yield this CDR3. The rearrangement links TRBV19 to TRBJ2-4, with TRBD1 as a possible D gene (6 bases). Per germline, CDR1 LNHDA and CDR2 SQIVND (reference sequence). V lost 7 bases, J lost 5 bases, and 24 bases lay in between. This CDR3 is 17 amino acids long. As DNA, the CDR3 is TGTGCCAGTATAGGACAGCGAGGCCAGCCGGGTGAAAACATTCAGTACTTC. Translated, it gives CASIGQRGQPGENIQYF.

This clone was seen at least ten times. This chain uses TRBV28 with TRBJ1-4; maybe TRBD1 (5 bases). The V end was cut by 5 bases, the J end by 7 bases, with 14 bases between. The germline gives CDR1 MDHEN, CDR2 SYDVKM. This CDR3 is built from 14 residues. The CDR3 protein is CASSTRVGSEKLFF. In DNA form, the CDR3 reads TGTGCCAGCAGTACCAGGGTGGGATCTGAAAAACTGTTTTTT.

This clone showed up just a few times. This may stem from a read error, because a much larger clone lies one nucleotide away. Other DNA variants within this sample encode the same CDR3. V gene TRBV28 combines with J gene TRBJ1-2, with D possibly TRBD1 on 5 matching bases. The germline V and J ends were trimmed by 6 bases and 2 bases, with 16 bases remaining between them. Germline V gives CDR1 MDHEN, CDR2 SYDVKM. The CDR3 extends over 15 amino acids. CDR3 nucleotide sequence: TGTGCCAGCAGCTTAGCTGCAGGGCTGAACTATGGCTACACCTTC. It is translated as CASSLAAGLNYGYTF.

The table lists this clone with a few counts. One junction end disagrees with the germline gene, perhaps due to a read error. The chain recombines TRBV6-2 or TRBV6-3 with TRBJ1-1; D is unresolved. Germline-derived CDR1 and CDR2 are MNHEY and SVGEGT. This CDR3 region has 15 residues. CDR3 coding DNA: TGTGCCAGCAGTTACGTCGGTCAGAGGAACACTGGAGCTTTCTTT. The encoded protein is CASSYVGQRNTGAFF.

The chain employs TRBV11-2 and TRBJ2-3, with D tentatively TRBD1 (6 bases). Trimming took off 7 bases at V and 4 bases at J, with 12 bases between the two ends. CDR1 is SGHAT and CDR2 is FQNNGV in the germline V gene. The CDR3 totals 13 residues. In nucleotides, the CDR3 is TGTGCCAGCATGGTTGGGGGCGCAGATACGCAGTATTTT. Translation: CASMVGGADTQYF. Full variable domain (outside the CDR3, taken from reference TRBV11-2 and TRBJ2-3): EAGVAQSPRYKIIEKRQSVAFWCNPISGHATLYWYQQILGQGPKLLIQFQNNGVVDDSQLPKDRFSAERLKGVDSTLKIQPAKLEDSAVYLCASMVGGADTQYFGPGTRLTVL.

The chain couples TRBV20-1 to TRBJ2-5; the D is unclear. Germline V gives CDR1 DFQATT, CDR2 SNEGSKA (reference sequence). V shed 0 bases and J shed 4 bases, with 12 bases lying between them. The CDR3 length is 14 residues. In DNA form, the CDR3 reads TGCAGTGCTAGAGATCATACGAGAGGAGAGACCCAGTACTTC. The encoded protein is CSARDHTRGETQYF.

This clone was seen many times. The same CDR3 arises from other DNA sequences in this sample as well. The rearrangement joins TRBV2 to TRBJ2-1; D unclear. Between the trimmed V and J ends, which lost 3 bases and 4 bases, there was a span of 7 bases. The CDR3 runs 13 residues. The germline V gene has CDR1 SNHLY and CDR2 FYNNEI. CDR3 loop: CASSDRQYNEQFF. The DNA of the CDR3 is TGTGCCAGCAGTGACCGGCAGTACAATGAGCAGTTCTTC.

This clone was detected many times. The V and J genes are TRBV6-1 and TRBJ1-5, with D hard to call. The CDR3 extends over 14 amino acids. CDR1 MNHNS and CDR2 SASEGT come from the germline V gene. V gave up 6 bases and J gave up 6 bases, with 15 bases separating them. Written as DNA, the CDR3 is TGTGCCAGCAGGGAACCCGTTGATATTCAGCCCCAGCATTTT. Protein: CASREPVDIQPQHF.

There are many counts of this clone. The chain combines TRBV18 with TRBJ2-1; D is unresolved. The CDR3 covers 13 residues. From germline, CDR1 is KGHSH and CDR2 LQKENI. Trimming pared 3 bases from V and 8 bases from J, leaving 11 bases between. The CDR3 bases are TGTGCCAGCTCACCGTACGTGGTGGATGAGCAGTTCTTC. This encodes CASSPYVVDEQFF.

This clone was counted many times. The chain employs TRBV4-2 and TRBJ2-7; 8 bases are shared with TRBD2. The CDR3 runs to 15 residues. CDR1 is LGHNA, CDR2 YNFKEQ, per germline. Germline trimming cut 1 base from V and 5 bases from J; bases unmatched to any gene: 7. The CDR3 nucleotides are TGTGCCAGCAGCCAAGGAGCGGGAGATATGGACGAGCAGTACTTC. As protein: CASSQGAGDMDEQYF.

This clone came up a few times. V is TRBV5-6 and J is TRBJ2-1, with 11 bases that match TRBD1. Germline V lookup: CDR1 SGHDT, CDR2 YYEEEE. CDR3 length: 16 amino acids. The V gene end was trimmed by 4 bases and the J gene end by 8 bases; junction bases not matched to a gene: 11. The CDR3 is CASSVRPGQGGYEQFF. As DNA, the CDR3 is TGTGCCAGCAGCGTTCGTCCGGGACAGGGGGGATATGAGCAGTTCTTC.

This clone was picked up many times. The rearrangement joins TRBV10-1 to TRBJ2-3; tentatively, D is TRBD2 (6 bases). The CDR3 totals 14 residues. From germline, CDR1 is WNHNN and CDR2 SYGVQD (reference sequence). V lost 6 bases and J 6 bases, leaving 16 bases between the germline ends. The CDR3 region has the DNA TGCGCCAGCAGATATCGGGAGACATCCGATACGCAGTATTTT. Translated: CASRYRETSDTQYF.

The sample holds many counts of this clone. The chain combines TRBV28 with TRBJ1-5; no definite D call. V lost 1 base and J 6 bases, leaving 4 bases between the germline ends. Germline assignment: CDR1 MDHEN and CDR2 SYDVKM. The CDR3 contains 12 residues. CDR3 DNA sequence: TGTGCCAGCAGTTTATTGGGTCAGCCCCAGCATTTT. The encoded protein is CASSLLGQPQHF. Variable domain in full (rest from reference TRBV28 and TRBJ1-5): DVKVTQSSRYLVKRTGEKVFLECVQDMDHENMFWYRQDPGLGLRLIYFSYDVKMKEKGDIPEGYSVSREKKERFSLILESASTNQTSMYLCASSLLGQPQHFGDGTRLSIL.

This clone was seen many times. V and J are TRBV20-1 and TRBJ1-1; D is perhaps TRBD1 (5 bases). CDR1 and CDR2 (germline): DFQATT, SNEGSKA (reference sequence). The V end was cut by 4 bases, the J end by 0 bases, with 15 bases between. The CDR3 is 15 residues long. For the CDR3, the DNA is TGCAGTGCTACTAAGCCGACAGTTATGAACACTGAAGCTTTCTTT. Protein product: CSATKPTVMNTEAFF.

This clone was found many times. The rearrangement uses TRBV20-1 and TRBJ2-2; 14 positions agree with TRBD2. Germline assignment: CDR1 DFQATT and CDR2 SNEGSKA (reference sequence). V trimming: 5 bases; J trimming: 3 bases; junction bases outside the gene matches: 5. CDR3 length: 16 amino acids. The CDR3 reads CSAGGTSGGHTGELFF. The CDR3 DNA reads as TGCAGTGCTGGGGGGACTAGCGGGGGACACACCGGGGAGCTGTTTTTT.

About this clone itself: A much bigger clone sits one base away, suggesting this may be a read error. This chain connects TRBV6-1 to TRBJ2-7, with TRBD1 identical over 7 bases. CDR3 length equals 16 residues. Germline V gene sequence: CDR1 MNHNS, CDR2 SASEGT. V shed 6 bases, J shed 3 bases, and the junction held 14 bases outside the gene matches. The CDR3 coding sequence is TGTGCCAGCAGCCCCGAGGTAACAGGGGATGACTACGAGCAGTACTTC. Its translation is CASSPEVTGDDYEQYF.

This clone was seen at least ten times. This rearrangement joins TRBV6-1 to TRBJ1-3, with D maybe TRBD1 (6 bases). CDR3 size: 15 residues. V was clipped by 5 bases and J by 2 bases, with 13 bases between them. Germline loops: CDR1 MNHNS, CDR2 SASEGT. The CDR3 DNA sequence: TGTGCCAGCAGTAAAACAGGGTTTACTGGAAACACCATATATTTT. This translates into CASSKTGFTGNTIYF.

This clone was recorded at least ten times. This chain connects TRBV20-1 to TRBJ1-5; 8 bases map to TRBD1. Unmatched junction bases numbered 8, after V lost 5 bases and J lost 5 bases. CDR1 DFQATT and CDR2 SNEGSKA come from the germline V gene (reference sequence). This CDR3 is 14 amino acids long. As DNA, the CDR3 is TGCAGTGCTCGGGAGGACAGGGAATATCAGCCCCAGCATTTT. Translating gives CSAREDREYQPQHF.

A word on this clone: The germline gene is not matched at one end of the junction; a read error may be the cause. The chain links TRBV11-2 to TRBJ2-5; 13 bases are shared with TRBD2. The CDR3 is made up of 19 amino acids. Per the germline V gene, CDR1 is SGHAT and CDR2 is FQNNGV. For the CDR3, the DNA is TGTGCCAGCAGTCCAGGACTAGCGGGAGTCGTATCAGTCGGGGAGACCCAGGACTTC. Encoded protein: CASSPGLAGVVSVGETQDF.

This clone was found many times. The chain carries TRBV20-1 and TRBJ2-1, with TRBD2 matching 10 bases. Unmatched junction bases numbered 10, after V lost 2 bases and J lost 9 bases. Per germline, CDR1 DFQATT and CDR2 SNEGSKA (reference sequence). CDR3 length equals 15 residues. CDR3 in amino acids: CSARTPLAGDSEQFF. The CDR3 nucleotides read TGCAGTGCTAGAACCCCGCTAGCGGGAGACAGTGAGCAGTTCTTC.

This clone was counted at least ten times. A read error is possible here, since a much larger clone lies one base away. Distinct nucleotide sequences in the sample also encode this CDR3. The V and J genes are TRBV6-1 and TRBJ1-5, with D unresolved. Germline V lookup: CDR1 MNHNS, CDR2 SASEGT. V lost 2 bases to trimming and J lost 7 bases, with 12 bases between them. CDR3 length equals 14 residues. The CDR3 spells CASSETGGGQPQHF. The CDR3 DNA is TGTGCCAGCAGTGAAACTGGAGGCGGGCAGCCCCAGCATTTT.

This clone was seen ten or more times. The DNA of the CDR3 is TGTGCCAGCTCCGGCCTCTATGGCTACACCTTC. It is translated as CASSGLYGYTF. The J gene is TRBJ1-2, the V gene TRBV25-1; D is unresolved. Germline CDR1 reads MGHDK; CDR2 reads SYGVNS. Trimming took 8 bases from V and 4 from J, leaving 8 bases between them. The CDR3 covers 11 residues.

The table lists this clone with many counts. The chain's CDR3 is CSVGQDRGDGYTF. In nucleotides, the CDR3 is TGCAGCGTTGGCCAGGACAGGGGGGATGGCTACACCTTC. This chain links TRBV29-1 with TRBJ1-2, with 10 positions matching TRBD1. V shed 4 bases and J 6 bases; nucleotides not matched to a gene: 5. Germline CDR1 and CDR2: SQVTM and ANQGSEA. The CDR3 is 13 amino acids.

This clone was counted at least ten times. V and J are TRBV15 and TRBJ2-1, with 11 nucleotides matching TRBD2. The CDR3 has 15 amino acids. Germline trimming cut 9 bases from V and 5 bases from J; bases unmatched to any gene: 9. Germline values: CDR1 LNHNV, CDR2 YYDKDF (reference sequence). The chain's CDR3 is CATEPLAGGNNEQFF. DNA for the CDR3: TGTGCCACAGAACCTCTAGCGGGAGGTAACAATGAGCAGTTCTTC. Filled out from reference TRBV15 and TRBJ2-1, the complete variable domain reads DAMVIQNPRYQVTQFGKPVTLSCSQTLNHNVMYWYQQKSSQAPKLLFHYYDKDFNNEADTPDNFQSRRPNTSFCFLDIRSPGLGDTAMYLCATEPLAGGNNEQFFGPGTRLTVL.

This clone was counted at least ten times. CDR3 residues: CAIGSDTEAFF. The CDR3 DNA follows: TGTGCCATCGGTAGCGACACTGAAGCTTTCTTT. This chain joins TRBV10-3 and TRBJ1-1; D is unresolved. CDR1 is ENHRY, CDR2 SYGVKD, per germline. With 8 bases removed from V and 3 bases from J, the gap between germline ends came to 7 bases. This CDR3 is built from 11 residues.

The genes are TRBV6-1 and TRBJ1-2; 7 positions agree with TRBD1. This CDR3 is 16 amino acids long. Germline V gene data show CDR1 as MNHNS and CDR2 as SASEGT. V was pared by 7 bases and J by 0 bases, with 11 bases of the junction left unmatched. The CDR3 nucleotides read TGTGCCAGCACCTCAGATCACAGGGGTTCTAACTATGGCTACACCTTC. It yields the protein CASTSDHRGSNYGYTF.

This clone was counted ten times or more. This chain uses TRBV19 with TRBJ1-1; a possible D gene is TRBD1 (5 bases). The V end lost 6 bases, the J end lost 3 bases, and 11 bases lay between the germline ends. In germline, CDR1 is LNHDA, CDR2 SQIVND (reference sequence). The CDR3 consists of 13 residues. CDR3 region: CASRSGGDTEAFF. CDR3 DNA: TGTGCCAGTAGGAGCGGGGGTGACACTGAAGCTTTCTTT.

In regard to this clone: The junction shows a germline mismatch at one end, possibly a read error. The chain employs TRBV11-2 and TRBJ2-1; TRBD1 matches 11 bases. This CDR3 has 15 residues. The germline V gene has CDR1 SGHAT and CDR2 FQNNGV. The CDR3 here is CARRQRTGGNNEPFF. CDR3 sequence (DNA): TGTGCCAGAAGACAACGGACAGGGGGCAACAATGAGCCGTTCTTC.